This passage covers 19 T cell receptor beta chains from one sample sequenced in a study of PD-L1 blockade in urothelial cancer. The protocol was immunoSEQ multiplex PCR, while the TCRdb copy is restricted to in-frame clones and leaves out a portion. The data contain nearly 30,000 clones, approximately 87% of them singletons. The specimen comprised PBMCs, sampled around atezolizumab (anti-PD-L1) treatment. The receptors derive from a man in his fifties or sixties with urothelial cancer.

The chain joins TRBV6-5 to TRBJ2-1; 12 bases agree with TRBD2. The germline CDR1 and CDR2 sequences are MNHEY and SVGAGI. CDR3 length equals 14 residues. V lost 6 bases to trimming and J lost 8 bases; unmatched junction nucleotides: 5. CDR3 nucleotide sequence: TGTGCCAGCAGGGCTAGCGGGGGGGCCTATGAGCAGTTCTTC. Translation gives CASRASGGAYEQFF.

This chain links TRBV19 with TRBJ1-2; D is unclear. The CDR3 is made up of 16 amino acids. Germline CDR1 and CDR2: LNHDA and SQIVND (reference sequence). Trimming shortened V by 2 bases and J by 5 bases, and 18 bases separated the two germline ends. This CDR3 is CASSIYPGLRIYGYTF. The DNA for the CDR3 is TGTGCCAGTAGTATATACCCCGGACTGCGGATTTATGGCTACACCTTC.

The V and J genes are TRBV7-8 and TRBJ2-5; TRBD2 aligns across 12 bases. J gave up 2 bases and V 3 bases, and 7 bases lay outside the gene matches. Germline V lookup: CDR1 SGHVS, CDR2 FQNEAQ. CDR3 length: 17 amino acids. CDR3 coding DNA: TGTGCCAGCAGCTTTTCACTAGCGGGGGGCCCGCAAGAGACCCAGTACTTC. Translated: CASSFSLAGGPQETQYF. Complete variable domain (other parts from reference TRBV7-8 and TRBJ2-5): GAGVSQSPRYKVAKRGQDVALRCDPISGHVSLFWYQQALGQGPEFLTYFQNEAQLDKSGLPSDRFFAERPEGSVSTLKIQRTQQEDSAVYLCASSFSLAGGPQETQYFGPGTRLLVL.

This clone was picked up one time. The chain couples TRBV2 to TRBJ1-2; TRBD1 might be the D (6 bases). This CDR3 has 16 amino acids. Trimming pared 4 bases from V and 4 bases from J, leaving 19 bases between. CDR1 is SNHLY and CDR2 is FYNNEI in the germline V gene. CDR3 amino acids: CASSGSRDTRTYGYTF. CDR3 nucleotides: TGTGCCAGCAGTGGTTCCCGGGACACGAGGACCTATGGCTACACCTTC. Together with reference TRBV2 and TRBJ1-2, the CDR3 gives the full variable domain: EPEVTQTPSHQVTQMGQEVILRCVPISNHLYFYWYRQILGQKVEFLVSFYNNEISEKSEIFDDQFSVERPDGSNFTLKIRSTKLEDSAMYFCASSGSRDTRTYGYTFGSGTRLTVV.

This clone has more than one count but fewer than ten. The V call is TRBV5-1, the J call TRBJ1-2, with TRBD1 as a possible D gene (6 bases). Trimming pared 4 bases from V and 3 bases from J, leaving 16 bases between. Germline values: CDR1 SGHRS, CDR2 YFSETQ. The CDR3 runs to 15 residues. The CDR3 here is CASSHQTGFDYGYTF. In DNA form, the CDR3 reads TGCGCCAGCAGCCATCAAACAGGGTTCGACTATGGCTACACCTTC.

The V call is TRBV7-8, the J call TRBJ1-5; TRBD1 is a possible D gene (6 bases). The CDR3 has 17 residues. The V gene's germline CDR1 is SGHVS and CDR2 FQNEAQ. Trimming took 5 bases from V and 6 from J, leaving 23 bases between them. DNA for the CDR3: TGTGCCAGCAGCCCAATTTCTACGGGGGGCAGCTCTCAGCCCCAGCATTTT. Its protein is CASSPISTGGSSQPQHF.

V and J are TRBV27 and TRBJ2-3, with 11 bases matching TRBD2. The CDR3 runs 20 residues. V dropped 3 bases and J dropped 1; count of bases not matched to a gene: 15. Germline V gene sequence: CDR1 MNHEY, CDR2 SMNVEV (reference sequence). As DNA, the CDR3 is TGTGCCAGCAGTTTTGGCCCCCCAGAACTAGCGGGAGTCGGCACAGATACGCAGTATTTT. Amino acid sequence: CASSFGPPELAGVGTDTQYF.

V gene TRBV5-8 combines with J gene TRBJ2-1; TRBD1 matches at 8 bases. The trim removed 4 bases at V and 8 bases at J, leaving 8 bases unmatched. CDR1 and CDR2 from the germline V gene are SGHTS and YDEGEE. This CDR3 spans 14 amino acids. Here the CDR3 reads CASSGQGTVYEQFF. The CDR3 nucleotides are TGTGCCAGCAGCGGACAGGGTACCGTGTATGAGCAGTTCTTC.

The V and J genes are TRBV30 and TRBJ1-2; possibly TRBD1 for D (6 bases). CDR3 length equals 12 residues. The ends were cut back, 5 bases at V and 4 bases at J, with 11 bases in the middle. Germline values: CDR1 GTSNPN, CDR2 SVGIG (reference sequence). The CDR3 protein is CAWLTGIYGYTF. CDR3 nucleotides: TGTGCCTGGTTAACAGGGATCTATGGCTACACCTTC.

The V gene is TRBV23-1, the J gene TRBJ2-3, with 8 bases matching TRBD1. TRBV23-1 is designated an ORF whose function remains uncertain. CDR3 length: 18 amino acids. V lost 4 bases, J lost 1 base, and 13 bases stayed unmatched. DNA of the CDR3: TGCGCCAGCAGTCCCTTCCTCCACAGGGGGGCCCGCACAGATACGCAGTATTTT. As protein: CASSPFLHRGARTDTQYF.

The V and J genes are TRBV7-2 and TRBJ2-1; 9 nucleotides align to TRBD1. The CDR3 runs 14 residues. V lost 7 bases and J lost 4; bases outside the gene matches: 5. Germline V gene sequence: CDR1 SGHTA, CDR2 FQGNSA. CDR3 nucleotide sequence: TGTGCCAGCAAAGGACAGGGGCCTTACAATGAGCAGTTCTTC. Translated, it gives CASKGQGPYNEQFF.

This sequence joins TRBV11-2 and TRBJ2-7, with 9 bases matching TRBD2. The germline CDR1 and CDR2 sequences are SGHAT and FQNNGV. With V trimmed by 6 bases and J by 2 bases, 17 bases remained unmatched. CDR3 length: 18 amino acids. The DNA of the CDR3 is TGTGCCAGCAGTTCCGGGCTCACGCGGGGGGGACCGGCCTACGAGCAGTACTTC. Residues: CASSSGLTRGGPAYEQYF.

V gene TRBV18 combines with J gene TRBJ2-7, with D possibly being TRBD1 (6 bases). Trimming left V 5 bases short and J 3 bases short, with 20 bases between. This CDR3 is built from 16 residues. CDR1 KGHSH and CDR2 LQKENI come from the germline V gene. In nucleotides, the CDR3 is TGTGCCAGCTCAACGCCTCCGGGACACCGATTCTACGAGCAGTACTTC. Its protein is CASSTPPGHRFYEQYF.

The chain employs TRBV9 and TRBJ1-4, with 7 bases fitting TRBD1. Trimming took 4 bases from V and 7 from J; bases not matched to a gene: 13. The CDR3 runs 16 residues. The germline V gene encodes CDR1 SGDLS and CDR2 YYNGEE. The CDR3 region is CASSSPGGATGEKLFF. The CDR3 nucleotides are TGTGCCAGCAGCTCACCAGGGGGAGCCACTGGTGAAAAACTGTTTTTT.

The chain couples TRBV19 to TRBJ2-4; 16 bases align to TRBD2. Unmatched junction bases numbered 4, after V lost 7 bases and J lost 7 bases. Germline lookup yields CDR1 LNHDA and CDR2 SQIVND (reference sequence). This CDR3 region has 15 residues. The CDR3 here is CASTLGLAGGNIQYF. DNA of the CDR3: TGTGCCAGTACCTTGGGACTAGCGGGAGGGAACATTCAGTACTTC. The whole variable domain, filled in from reference TRBV19 and TRBJ2-4, reads DGGITQSPKYLFRKEGQNVTLSCEQNLNHDAMYWYRQDPGQGLRLIYYSQIVNDFQKGDIAEGYSVSREKKESFPLTVTSAQKNPTAFYLCASTLGLAGGNIQYFGAGTRLSVL.

The CDR3 coding sequence is TGTGCCAGCAGCTCCCGCCCCCGGGGCGAGCAGTACTTC. Encoded protein: CASSSRPRGEQYF. The rearrangement links TRBV5-6 to TRBJ2-7; TRBD2 might be the D (5 bases). Germline V gene sequence: CDR1 SGHDT, CDR2 YYEEEE. V was shortened by 3 bases and J by 6 bases, with 13 bases between the two germline ends. CDR3 length equals 13 residues.

V and J are TRBV4-2 and TRBJ2-3, with 7 bases matching TRBD2. The CDR3 extends over 18 amino acids. Germline loops: CDR1 LGHNA, CDR2 YNFKEQ. V shed 1 base, J shed 0 bases, and the junction held 10 bases outside the gene matches. CDR3 sequence: CASSQAPWGGSSTDTQYF. The CDR3 region has the DNA TGTGCCAGCAGCCAAGCACCCTGGGGGGGAAGTAGCACAGATACGCAGTATTTT.

The chain carries TRBV16 and TRBJ2-5; 7 bases agree with TRBD1. Germline V gives CDR1 KGHSY, CDR2 FQNENV. This CDR3 has 17 amino acids. The J segment lost 1 base and the V segment lost 2 bases, leaving 10 bases of the junction unmatched. The DNA for the CDR3 is TGTGCCAGCAGCCAAAGGGGACCGGGACAGTTCCAAGAGACCCAGTACTTC. Translating it yields CASSQRGPGQFQETQYF.

This chain links TRBV30 with TRBJ2-5, with D unclear. This CDR3 spans 12 amino acids. Germline lookup yields CDR1 GTSNPN and CDR2 SVGIG (reference sequence). Trimming cost V 5 bases and J 2 bases, with 9 bases left between them. The CDR3 DNA follows: TGTGCCTGGGGTACAGTACAAGAGACCCAGTACTTC. It encodes CAWGTVQETQYF.